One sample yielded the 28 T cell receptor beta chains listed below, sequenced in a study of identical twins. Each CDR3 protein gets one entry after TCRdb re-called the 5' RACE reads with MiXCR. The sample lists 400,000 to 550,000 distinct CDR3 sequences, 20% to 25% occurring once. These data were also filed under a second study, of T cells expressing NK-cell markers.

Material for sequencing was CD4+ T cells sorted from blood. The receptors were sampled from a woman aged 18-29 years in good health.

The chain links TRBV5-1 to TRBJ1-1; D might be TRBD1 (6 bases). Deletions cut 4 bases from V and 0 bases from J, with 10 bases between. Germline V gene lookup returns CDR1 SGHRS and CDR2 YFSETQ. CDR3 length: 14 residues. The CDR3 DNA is TGCGCCAGCAGCCCAGGGGCCTTGAACACTGAAGCTTTCTTT. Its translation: CASSPGALNTEAFF.

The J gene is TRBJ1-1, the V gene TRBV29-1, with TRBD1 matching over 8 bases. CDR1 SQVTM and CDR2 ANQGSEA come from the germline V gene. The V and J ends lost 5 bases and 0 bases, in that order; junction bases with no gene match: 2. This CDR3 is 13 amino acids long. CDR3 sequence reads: CSVRQGMNTEAFF. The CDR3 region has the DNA TGCAGCGTTCGACAGGGGATGAACACTGAAGCTTTCTTT.

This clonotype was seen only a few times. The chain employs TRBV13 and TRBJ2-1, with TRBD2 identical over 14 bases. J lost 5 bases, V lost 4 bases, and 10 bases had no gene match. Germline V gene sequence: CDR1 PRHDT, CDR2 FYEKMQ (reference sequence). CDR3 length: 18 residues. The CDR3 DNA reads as TGTGCCAGCAGCTCCGAGGGACTAGCGGGGGATCAGGACAATGAGCAGTTCTTC. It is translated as CASSSEGLAGDQDNEQFF.

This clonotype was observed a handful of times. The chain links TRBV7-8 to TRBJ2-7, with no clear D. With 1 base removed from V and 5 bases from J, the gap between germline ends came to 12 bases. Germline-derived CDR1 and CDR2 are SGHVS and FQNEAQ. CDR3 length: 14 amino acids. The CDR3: CASSLVSGIHEQYF. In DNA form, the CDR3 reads TGTGCCAGCAGCTTAGTTTCGGGTATTCACGAGCAGTACTTC.

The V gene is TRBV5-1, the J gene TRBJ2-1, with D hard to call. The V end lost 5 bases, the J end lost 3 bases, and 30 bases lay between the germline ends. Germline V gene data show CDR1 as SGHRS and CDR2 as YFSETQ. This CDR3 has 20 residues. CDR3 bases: TGCGCCAGCAGGTCAGCACCGTTCTTCCCTAGTGCCTCTCGCTACAATGAGCAGTTCTTC. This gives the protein CASRSAPFFPSASRYNEQFF.

The DNA for the CDR3 is TGTGCCAGCAGTCCCGCTCAGGGTCTTCAGCCCCAGCATTTT. It specifies CASSPAQGLQPQHF. The V gene is TRBV6-2 or TRBV6-3, the J gene TRBJ1-5; a possible D gene is TRBD1 (5 bases). Germline assignment: CDR1 MNHEY and CDR2 SVGEGT. The CDR3 is 14 amino acids. V lost 5 bases, J lost 6 bases, and 14 bases lay in between.

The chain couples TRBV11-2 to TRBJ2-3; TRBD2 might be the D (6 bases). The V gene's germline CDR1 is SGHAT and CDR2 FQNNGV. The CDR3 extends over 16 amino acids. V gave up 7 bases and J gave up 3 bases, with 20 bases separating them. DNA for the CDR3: TGTGCCAGCAACCGTCTCGAGCGGGTCGAAACAGATACGCAGTATTTT. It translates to CASNRLERVETDTQYF.

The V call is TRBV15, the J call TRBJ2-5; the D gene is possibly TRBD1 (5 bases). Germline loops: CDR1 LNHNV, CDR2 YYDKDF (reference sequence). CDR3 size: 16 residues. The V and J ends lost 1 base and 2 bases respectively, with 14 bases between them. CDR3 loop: CATSRAEVRTQETQYF. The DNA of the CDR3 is TGTGCCACCAGCAGAGCGGAAGTCAGGACACAAGAGACCCAGTACTTC.

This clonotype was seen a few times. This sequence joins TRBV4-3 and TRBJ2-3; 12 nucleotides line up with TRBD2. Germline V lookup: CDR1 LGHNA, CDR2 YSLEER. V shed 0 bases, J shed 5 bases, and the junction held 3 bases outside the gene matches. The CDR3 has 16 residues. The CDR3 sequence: CASSQELAGGGDTQYF. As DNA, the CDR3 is TGCGCCAGCAGCCAAGAACTAGCGGGAGGAGGAGATACGCAGTATTTT.

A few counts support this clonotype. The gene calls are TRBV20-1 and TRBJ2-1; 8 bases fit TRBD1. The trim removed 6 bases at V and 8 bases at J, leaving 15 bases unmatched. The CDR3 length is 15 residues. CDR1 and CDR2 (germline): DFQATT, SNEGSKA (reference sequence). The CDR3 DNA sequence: TGCAGTGCCCGTCCGTGGACAGGGTACTTGGATGAGCAGTTCTTC. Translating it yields CSARPWTGYLDEQFF.

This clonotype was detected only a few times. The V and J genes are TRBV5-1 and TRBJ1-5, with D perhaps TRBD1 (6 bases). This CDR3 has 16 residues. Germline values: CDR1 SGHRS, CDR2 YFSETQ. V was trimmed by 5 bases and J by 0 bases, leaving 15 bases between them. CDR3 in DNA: TGCGCCAGCAGTCCAACAGGGACAACTAGCAATCAGCCCCAGCATTTT. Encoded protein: CASSPTGTTSNQPQHF.

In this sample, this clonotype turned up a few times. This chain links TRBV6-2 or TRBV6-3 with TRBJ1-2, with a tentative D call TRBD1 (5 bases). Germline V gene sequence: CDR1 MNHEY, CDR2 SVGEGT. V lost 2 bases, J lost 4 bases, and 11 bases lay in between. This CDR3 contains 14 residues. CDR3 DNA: TGTGCCAGCAGTTACAACCCGACAGTCTATGGCTACACCTTC. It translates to CASSYNPTVYGYTF.

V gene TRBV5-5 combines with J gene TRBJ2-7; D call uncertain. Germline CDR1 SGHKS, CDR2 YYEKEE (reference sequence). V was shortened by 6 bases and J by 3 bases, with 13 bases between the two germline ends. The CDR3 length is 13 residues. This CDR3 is CASNPSSGYEQYF. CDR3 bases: TGTGCCAGCAACCCGAGTTCAGGCTACGAGCAGTACTTC.

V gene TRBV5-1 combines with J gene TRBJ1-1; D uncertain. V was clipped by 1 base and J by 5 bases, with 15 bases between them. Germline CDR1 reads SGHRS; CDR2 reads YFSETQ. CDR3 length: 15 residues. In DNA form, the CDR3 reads TGCGCCAGCAGCTTGAACCGGGATTTGGGGACTGAAGCTTTCTTT. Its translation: CASSLNRDLGTEAFF.

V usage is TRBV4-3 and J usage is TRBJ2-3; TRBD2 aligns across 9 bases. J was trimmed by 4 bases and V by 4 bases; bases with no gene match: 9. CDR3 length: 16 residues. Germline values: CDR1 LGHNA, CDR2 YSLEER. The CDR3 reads CASSPSSGAFADTQYF. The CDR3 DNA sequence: TGCGCCAGCAGCCCCTCTAGCGGGGCTTTCGCAGATACGCAGTATTTT.

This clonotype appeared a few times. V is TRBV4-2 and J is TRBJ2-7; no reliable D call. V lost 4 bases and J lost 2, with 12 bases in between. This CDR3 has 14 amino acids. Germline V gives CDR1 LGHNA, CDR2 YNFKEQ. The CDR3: CASSPRKGTYEQYF. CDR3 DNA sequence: TGTGCCAGCAGCCCCCGGAAGGGCACCTACGAGCAGTACTTC.

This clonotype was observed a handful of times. The CDR3 nucleotides read TGTGCCAGCACCCGGTTGACCGGCGGAGAAGCTTTCTTT. It is translated as CASTRLTGGEAFF. The V and J genes are TRBV12-3 or TRBV12-4 and TRBJ1-1; D is unresolved. The V gene lost 7 bases and the J gene lost 8 bases, with 17 bases spanning the gap. The CDR3 has 13 residues.

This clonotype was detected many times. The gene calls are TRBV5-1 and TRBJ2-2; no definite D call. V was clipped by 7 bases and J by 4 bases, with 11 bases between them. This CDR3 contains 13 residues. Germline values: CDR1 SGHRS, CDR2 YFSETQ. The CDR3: CASAWAGTGELFF. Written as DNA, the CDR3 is TGCGCCAGCGCCTGGGCCGGCACCGGGGAGCTGTTTTTT.

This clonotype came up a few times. CDR3 sequence (DNA): TGTGCCAGTTTGCGGGACAGAGTGAGCAATCAGCCCCAGCATTTT. This codes for CASLRDRVSNQPQHF. This chain joins TRBV7-2 and TRBJ1-5; TRBD1 matches 7 bases. Germline CDR1 and CDR2: SGHTA and FQGNSA. Trimming removed 9 bases from V and 1 base from J; junction bases left unmatched: 9. CDR3 size: 15 residues.

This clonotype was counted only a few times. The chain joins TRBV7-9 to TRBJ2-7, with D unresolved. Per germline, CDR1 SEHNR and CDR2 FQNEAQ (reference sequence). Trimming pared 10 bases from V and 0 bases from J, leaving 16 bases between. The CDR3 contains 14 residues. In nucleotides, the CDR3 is TGTGCCACCAACCGGCGAACCGACTCCTACGAGCAGTACTTC. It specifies CATNRRTDSYEQYF.

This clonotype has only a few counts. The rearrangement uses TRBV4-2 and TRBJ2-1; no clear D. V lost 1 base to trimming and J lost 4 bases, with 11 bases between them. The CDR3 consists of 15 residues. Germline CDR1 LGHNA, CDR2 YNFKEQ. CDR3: CASSQVSEQYNEQFF. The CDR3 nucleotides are TGTGCCAGCAGCCAAGTCTCGGAACAGTACAATGAGCAGTTCTTC.

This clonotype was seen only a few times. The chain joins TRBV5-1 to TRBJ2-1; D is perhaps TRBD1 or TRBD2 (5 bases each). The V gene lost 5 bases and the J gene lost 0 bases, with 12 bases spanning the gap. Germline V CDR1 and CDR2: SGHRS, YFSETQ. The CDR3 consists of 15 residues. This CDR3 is CASRGEPSSYNEQFF. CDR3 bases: TGCGCCAGCAGAGGGGAGCCGAGCTCCTACAATGAGCAGTTCTTC.

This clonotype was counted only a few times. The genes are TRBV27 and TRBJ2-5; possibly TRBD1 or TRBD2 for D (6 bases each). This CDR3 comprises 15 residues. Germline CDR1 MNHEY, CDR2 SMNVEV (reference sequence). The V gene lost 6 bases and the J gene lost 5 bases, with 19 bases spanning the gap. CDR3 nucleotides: TGTGCCAGCAGCCACGCAGGAGGGGGTTGGGAGACCCAGTACTTC. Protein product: CASSHAGGGWETQYF.

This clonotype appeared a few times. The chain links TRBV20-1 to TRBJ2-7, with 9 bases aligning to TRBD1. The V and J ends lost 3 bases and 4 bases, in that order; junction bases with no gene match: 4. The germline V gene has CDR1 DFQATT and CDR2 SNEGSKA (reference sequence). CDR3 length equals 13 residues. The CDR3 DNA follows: TGCAGTGCTAGTGGGACAGGGTCATACGAGCAGTACTTC. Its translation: CSASGTGSYEQYF.

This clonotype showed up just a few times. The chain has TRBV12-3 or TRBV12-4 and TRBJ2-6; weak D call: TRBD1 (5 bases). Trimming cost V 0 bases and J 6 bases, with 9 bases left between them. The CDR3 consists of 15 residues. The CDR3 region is CASSLALGQANVLTF. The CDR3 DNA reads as TGTGCCAGCAGTTTAGCTTTAGGACAGGCCAACGTCCTGACTTTC.

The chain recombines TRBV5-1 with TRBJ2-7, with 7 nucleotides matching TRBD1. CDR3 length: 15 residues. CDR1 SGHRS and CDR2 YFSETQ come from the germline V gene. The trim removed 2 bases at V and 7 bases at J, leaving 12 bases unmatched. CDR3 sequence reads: CASSLTGASDREQYF. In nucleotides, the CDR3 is TGCGCCAGCAGCTTAACAGGGGCCTCGGATCGGGAGCAGTACTTC.

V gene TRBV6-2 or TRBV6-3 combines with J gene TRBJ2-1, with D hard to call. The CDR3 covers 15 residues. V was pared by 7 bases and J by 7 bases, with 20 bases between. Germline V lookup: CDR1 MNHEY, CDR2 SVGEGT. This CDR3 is CASTRPTTIGNEQFF. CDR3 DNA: TGTGCCAGCACCCGACCGACAACTATCGGGAATGAGCAGTTCTTC.

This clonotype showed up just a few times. CDR3 amino acids: CASSLVGVYEQYF. CDR3 nucleotides: TGTGCCAGCAGCTTAGTGGGTGTCTACGAGCAGTACTTC. The chain carries TRBV7-9 and TRBJ2-7; D remains ambiguous. The CDR3 spans 13 residues. Germline V gene lookup returns CDR1 SEHNR and CDR2 FQNEAQ (reference sequence). V lost 1 base, J lost 3 bases, and 7 bases lay in between.